Presented here are 32 T cell receptor beta chains from one specimen sequenced in a study of control samples from healthy donors and cancer patients. TCRdb keeps only in-frame clones here, not all; method: immunoSEQ multiplex PCR. This sample yields about 220,000 clones, of which 85% to 95% are seen a single time; about 1.6% belongs to the top ten. Sequences were obtained from blood. These receptors all stem from a man aged 45 to 65 in good health.

A single count supports this clone. The V and J genes are TRBV30 and TRBJ1-5; D not resolved. In germline, CDR1 is GTSNPN, CDR2 SVGIG (reference sequence). The CDR3 loop spans 14 amino acids. The ends were cut back, 0 bases at V and 5 bases at J, with 11 bases in the middle. The CDR3 nucleotides are TGTGCCTGGAGTGTACTTGGTAAAGATCAGCCCCAGCATTTT. Translating gives CAWSVLGKDQPQHF.

Regarding this clone: This specimen includes other DNA sequences encoding the same CDR3. The rearrangement links TRBV7-9 to TRBJ1-1; 9 nucleotides match TRBD1. The CDR3 extends over 14 amino acids. The germline V gene has CDR1 SEHNR and CDR2 FQNEAQ (reference sequence). The junction had 2 bases not matched to a gene; V was cut back by 3 bases and J by 3 bases. The chain's CDR3 is CASSLGQGDTEAFF. The CDR3 DNA is TGTGCCAGCAGCTTGGGACAGGGTGACACTGAAGCTTTCTTT.

The chain has TRBV18 and TRBJ2-7; D gene ambiguous. Germline assignment: CDR1 KGHSH and CDR2 LQKENI. Trimming cost V 3 bases and J 0 bases, with 9 bases left between them. This CDR3 is built from 14 residues. CDR3 sequence: CASSPQELSYEQYF. CDR3 sequence (DNA): TGTGCCAGCTCACCCCAGGAACTCTCCTACGAGCAGTACTTC. The complete variable domain, with remaining parts taken from reference TRBV18 and TRBJ2-7, reads NAGVMQNPRHLVRRRGQEARLRCSPMKGHSHVYWYRQLPEEGLKFMVYLQKENIIDESGMPKERFSAEFPKEGPSILRIQQVVRGDSAAYFCASSPQELSYEQYFGPGTRLTVT.

This chain uses TRBV28 with TRBJ2-7; D gene ambiguous. Germline lookup yields CDR1 MDHEN and CDR2 SYDVKM. The CDR3 runs 13 residues. V was pared by 4 bases and J by 2 bases, with 9 bases between. The CDR3 DNA sequence: TGTGCCAGCAGTTCTCAGGATACCTACGAGCAGTACGTC. It encodes CASSSQDTYEQYV.

The sample holds one count of this clone. The chain has TRBV7-6 and TRBJ2-7; 8 positions agree with TRBD1. The CDR3 is made up of 14 amino acids. Germline trimming cut 5 bases from V and 3 bases from J; bases unmatched to any gene: 6. The V gene's germline CDR1 is SGHVS and CDR2 FNYEAQ. The CDR3 region is CASSLRQGSYEQYF. The CDR3 DNA follows: TGTGCCAGCAGCCTCCGACAGGGGAGCTACGAGCAGTACTTC.

This chain connects TRBV19 to TRBJ1-1; D is unresolved. Germline V lookup: CDR1 LNHDA, CDR2 SQIVND (reference sequence). Trimming took off 7 bases at V and 3 bases at J, with 21 bases between the two ends. The CDR3 is 16 amino acids. This chain's CDR3 is CASTPQAGLEYTEAFF. DNA for the CDR3: TGTGCCAGTACCCCTCAGGCGGGTTTGGAGTACACTGAAGCTTTCTTT.

The count of this clone is one. V usage is TRBV7-2 and J usage is TRBJ2-3; 7 bases line up with TRBD2. CDR3 length equals 14 residues. Germline lookup yields CDR1 SGHTA and CDR2 FQGNSA. The V gene end was trimmed by 1 base and the J gene end by 6 bases; junction bases not matched to a gene: 4. The CDR3 DNA reads as TGTGCCAGCAGCTTAGGACTAGCATACGATACGCAGTATTTT. As protein: CASSLGLAYDTQYF.

The chain is built from TRBV28 and TRBJ2-7; a possible D gene is TRBD1 (5 bases). This CDR3 has 12 residues. Germline V CDR1 and CDR2: MDHEN, SYDVKM. The V gene lost 2 bases and the J gene lost 6 bases, with 8 bases spanning the gap. CDR3 loop: CASSLQGGEQYF. The CDR3 coding sequence is TGTGCCAGCAGTTTACAGGGTGGCGAGCAGTACTTC.

The gene calls are TRBV6-5 and TRBJ1-2; D gene unclear. The CDR3 is 14 amino acids. CDR1 is MNHEY, CDR2 SVGAGI, per germline. V was trimmed by 7 bases and J by 7 bases, leaving 19 bases between them. Here the CDR3 reads CASNGRLGLSGYTF. For the CDR3, the DNA is TGTGCCAGCAACGGCAGGTTGGGTTTAAGTGGCTACACCTTC.

This chain joins TRBV4-1 and TRBJ1-1, with a weak D call TRBD1 (6 bases). This CDR3 is built from 14 residues. V lost 2 bases, J lost 4 bases, and 11 bases lay in between. CDR1 is MGHRA and CDR2 is YSYEKL in the germline V gene. CDR3 coding DNA: TGCGCCAGCAGCCAAAACAGGGTCGGCACTGAAGCTTTCTTT. Its translation is CASSQNRVGTEAFF.

The chain is built from TRBV21-1 and TRBJ1-4. TRBV21-1 is labeled a pseudogene. The CDR3 totals 15 residues. The CDR3 is CASSKEGGSDEKLFF. CDR3 nucleotides: TGTGCCAGCAGCAAAGAAGGTGGATCCGATGAAAAACTGTTTTTT.

This sequence joins TRBV5-4 and TRBJ2-3; perhaps TRBD2 as D (6 bases). This CDR3 is built from 16 residues. Germline lookup yields CDR1 SGHNT and CDR2 YYREEE (reference sequence). V dropped 3 bases and J dropped 0 bases, with 14 bases sitting between them. CDR3 nucleotides: TGTGCCAGCAGCTCACAGGTCGGGGGAAGCACAGATACGCAGTATTTT. This encodes CASSSQVGGSTDTQYF. Full variable domain (rest looked up from reference TRBV5-4 and TRBJ2-3): ETGVTQSPTHLIKTRGQQVTLRCSSQSGHNTVSWYQQALGQGPQFIFQYYREEENGRGNFPPRFSGLQFPNYSSELNVNALELDDSALYLCASSSQVGGSTDTQYFGPGTRLTVL.

This clone was detected only once. The rearrangement uses TRBV19 and TRBJ2-5; the D is unclear. V was shortened by 8 bases and J by 5 bases, with 18 bases between the two germline ends. Germline V gene sequence: CDR1 LNHDA, CDR2 SQIVND (reference sequence). This CDR3 comprises 14 residues. The CDR3 nucleotides are TGTGCCAGTCGACCCGGTGGCGTCTTGGAGACCCAGTACTTC. This codes for CASRPGGVLETQYF.

This chain uses TRBV14 with TRBJ1-2; maybe TRBD1 (6 bases). Trimming pared 5 bases from V and 2 bases from J, leaving 12 bases between. The CDR3 totals 14 residues. Germline-derived CDR1 and CDR2 are SGHDN and FVKESK. CDR3 loop: CASSGAGANYGYTF. Here the CDR3 DNA reads TGTGCCAGCAGCGGCGCAGGGGCGAACTATGGCTACACCTTC.

This clone was seen only once. This chain joins TRBV21-1 and TRBJ1-2. TRBV21-1 is designated a pseudogene. The CDR3 extends over 20 amino acids. CDR3 nucleotides: TGTGCCAGCAGCCAATATAGAATTAGGTGGGTTGAGGGCAGGACCTATGGCTACACCTTC. Amino acid sequence: CASSQYRIRWVEGRTYGYTF.

The chain has TRBV19 and TRBJ2-2; possibly TRBD2 for D (6 bases). V lost 7 bases and J lost 4, with 25 bases in between. This CDR3 has 18 residues. Per the germline V gene, CDR1 is LNHDA and CDR2 is SQIVND (reference sequence). The chain's CDR3 is CASTPDGRTMWGTGELFF. CDR3 in DNA: TGTGCCAGTACCCCCGACGGACGGACTATGTGGGGCACCGGGGAGCTGTTTTTT.

The V and J genes are TRBV28 and TRBJ1-5; D is undetermined. From germline, CDR1 is MDHEN and CDR2 SYDVKM. Trimming stripped 6 bases from V and 9 bases from J, with 9 bases between. This CDR3 comprises 11 residues. DNA for the CDR3: TGTGCCAGCAGCCGAGACGGGCCCCAGCATTTT. Amino acids: CASSRDGPQHF.

The chain couples TRBV4-1 to TRBJ1-1; TRBD1 might be the D (6 bases). In germline, CDR1 is MGHRA, CDR2 YSYEKL. The CDR3 consists of 16 residues. V lost 0 bases, J lost 2 bases, and 13 bases lay in between. CDR3 protein: CASSQDEGGINTEAFF. CDR3 in DNA: TGCGCCAGCAGCCAAGATGAGGGGGGGATAAACACTGAAGCTTTCTTT.

This clone is a singleton in its sample. V usage is TRBV19 and J usage is TRBJ2-1; no firm D call. The length of the CDR3 is 19 residues. The V gene lost 3 bases and the J gene lost 0 bases, with 21 bases spanning the gap. CDR1 is LNHDA, CDR2 SQIVND, per germline (reference sequence). The CDR3 here is CASSIIPEPSPSSYNEQFF. CDR3 coding DNA: TGTGCCAGTAGTATTATCCCCGAACCCTCACCGAGCTCCTACAATGAGCAGTTCTTC. Together with reference TRBV19 and TRBJ2-1, the CDR3 gives the full variable domain: DGGITQSPKYLFRKEGQNVTLSCEQNLNHDAMYWYRQDPGQGLRLIYYSQIVNDFQKGDIAEGYSVSREKKESFPLTVTSAQKNPTAFYLCASSIIPEPSPSSYNEQFFGPGTRLTVL.

This clone appeared once. The CDR3 protein is CASSFELAGGEETQYF. The CDR3 DNA reads as TGTGCCAGCAGTTTTGAACTAGCGGGGGGCGAGGAGACCCAGTACTTC. The V call is TRBV28, the J call TRBJ2-5; 12 nucleotides align to TRBD2. The CDR3 is 16 amino acids. J gave up 5 bases and V 3 bases, and 7 bases lay outside the gene matches. Germline V gene lookup returns CDR1 MDHEN and CDR2 SYDVKM.

V and J are TRBV28 and TRBJ1-1; no definite D call. This CDR3 comprises 13 residues. Between the trimmed V and J ends, which lost 5 bases and 0 bases, there was a span of 7 bases. Per the germline V gene, CDR1 is MDHEN and CDR2 is SYDVKM. The chain's CDR3 is CASSKSVNTEAFF. CDR3 coding DNA: TGTGCCAGCAGTAAGTCGGTGAACACTGAAGCTTTCTTT.

Written as DNA, the CDR3 is TGTGCCAGCAGCCCGAGACTAGCGGTAGACGTCAATGAGCAGTTCTTC. As protein: CASSPRLAVDVNEQFF. The J gene is TRBJ2-1, the V gene TRBV11-3; TRBD2 matches at 9 bases. Looked up from germline, CDR1 is SGHNT and CDR2 is YENEEA. This CDR3 region has 16 residues. After removal of 5 bases from V and 6 bases from J, the junction contained 11 bases not matched to a gene.

The V call is TRBV9, the J call TRBJ1-1, with 8 bases that match TRBD1. CDR3 length: 15 residues. The germline gives CDR1 SGDLS, CDR2 YYNGEE. V lost 3 bases to trimming and J lost 5 bases; unmatched junction nucleotides: 9. The CDR3 DNA is TGTGCCAGCAGCGCGTTACAGGGGGGTCGAACTGAAGCTTTCTTT. Translation gives CASSALQGGRTEAFF.

The rearrangement joins TRBV19 to TRBJ1-2; TRBD1 might be the D (6 bases). The germline gives CDR1 LNHDA, CDR2 SQIVND (reference sequence). The CDR3 runs 15 residues. The V end was cut by 4 bases, the J end by 5 bases, with 17 bases between. The CDR3 sequence: CASSSGAGGGYGYTF. CDR3 nucleotides: TGTGCCAGTAGTAGCGGGGCGGGGGGCGGATATGGCTACACCTTC.

The chain has TRBV6-1 and TRBJ2-5; 14 bases align to TRBD2. The CDR3 runs 16 residues. Germline CDR1 is MNHNS and CDR2 is SASEGT. J gave up 0 bases and V 4 bases, and 1 base lay outside the gene matches. The CDR3 region is CASSGLAGGHQETQYF. The CDR3 DNA sequence: TGTGCCAGCAGTGGACTAGCGGGGGGGCACCAAGAGACCCAGTACTTC.

This sequence joins TRBV21-1 and TRBJ1-2. TRBV21-1 is described as a pseudogene. This CDR3 region has 15 residues. The CDR3 nucleotides read TGTGCCAGCAGCCCTTTTTTAAGGAAAGTGAACGGCTACACCTTC. Its protein product is CASSPFLRKVNGYTF.

CDR3 residues: CVRSLGGLSRGGPIPIRSGNTIYF. CDR3 in DNA: TGTGTCAGAAGCTTAGGGGGTTTGAGTCGAGGGGGCCCGATACCCATCCGCTCTGGAAACACCATATATTTT. V usage is TRBV7-5 and J usage is TRBJ1-3; the DNA was not used to check the table's D call, TRBD1. TRBV7-5 is a documented pseudogene. The CDR3 consists of 24 residues.

The chain has TRBV4-2 and TRBJ2-7; 8 bases agree with TRBD1. The J segment lost 2 bases and the V segment lost 0 bases, leaving 3 bases of the junction unmatched. The CDR3 runs 15 residues. Germline V lookup: CDR1 LGHNA, CDR2 YNFKEQ. Here the CDR3 reads CASSQDGTGPYEQYV. The CDR3 nucleotides are TGTGCCAGCAGCCAAGACGGGACAGGCCCCTACGAGCAGTACGTC.

CDR3 region: CASSQPSGGQETQYF. The CDR3 DNA is TGTGCCAGCAGCCAACCTAGCGGGGGACAAGAGACCCAGTACTTC. V gene TRBV4-2 combines with J gene TRBJ2-5; 10 bases fit TRBD2. This CDR3 has 15 amino acids. With 2 bases clipped from V and 2 bases from J, the junction kept 2 bases outside the gene matches. The germline CDR1 and CDR2 sequences are LGHNA and YNFKEQ.

The chain links TRBV28 to TRBJ2-7, with 7 nucleotides matching TRBD1. The CDR3 has 15 residues. The junction had 10 bases not matched to a gene; V was cut back by 6 bases and J by 2 bases. Germline V gene sequence: CDR1 MDHEN, CDR2 SYDVKM. The CDR3 loop is CASSPRQGLPYEQYV. The CDR3, as DNA: TGTGCCAGCAGCCCCCGACAGGGTTTACCCTACGAGCAGTACGTC.

This rearrangement joins TRBV19 to TRBJ2-7; TRBD2 might be the D (6 bases). The V gene lost 6 bases and the J gene lost 3 bases, with 21 bases spanning the gap. Germline-derived CDR1 and CDR2 are LNHDA and SQIVND (reference sequence). This CDR3 is built from 16 residues. The CDR3 DNA reads as TGTGCCAGTAGCACCCGCCGGGACTTATCTCACTACGAGCAGTACTTC. As protein: CASSTRRDLSHYEQYF.

The chain is built from TRBV5-1 and TRBJ2-1; possible D gene TRBD2, 5 bases. CDR1 and CDR2 (germline): SGHRS, YFSETQ. The CDR3 is 15 residues long. Between the trimmed V and J ends, which lost 0 bases and 9 bases, there was a span of 16 bases. CDR3 region: CASSLAPGVKSEQFF. DNA for the CDR3: TGCGCCAGCAGCTTGGCCCCCGGGGTGAAAAGTGAGCAGTTCTTC.